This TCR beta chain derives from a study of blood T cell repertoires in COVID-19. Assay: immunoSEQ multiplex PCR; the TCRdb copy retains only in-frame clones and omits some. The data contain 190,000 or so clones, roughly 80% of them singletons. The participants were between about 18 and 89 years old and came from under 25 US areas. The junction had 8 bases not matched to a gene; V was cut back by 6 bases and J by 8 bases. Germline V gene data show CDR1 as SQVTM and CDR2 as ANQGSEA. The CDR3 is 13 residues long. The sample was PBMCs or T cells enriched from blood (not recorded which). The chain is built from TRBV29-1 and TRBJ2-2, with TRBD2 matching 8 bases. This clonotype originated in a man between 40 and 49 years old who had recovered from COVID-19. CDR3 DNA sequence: TGCAGCGTCGCCTGGACTAGCTTTGGGGAGCTGTTTTTT. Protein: CSVAWTSFGELFF.